This T cell receptor beta chain comes out of a study of T cell responses to AZD1222 COVID-19 vaccine. The overall study: Pooled samples include second doses given at about 4 or 12 weeks.

Profiling relied on immunoSEQ multiplex PCR, and the TCRdb table lists in-frame clones only, not all of them. The sample has approximately 140,000 clones, around 88% seen once. V lost 6 bases and J lost 3, with 14 bases in between. Germline assignment: CDR1 MNHEY and CDR2 SVGAGI. There are 15 residues in the CDR3. Study findings and constraints: Repertoires were obtained solely post-peak T cell response.

About this clone: The antigen remains unidentified.

The chain couples TRBV6-5 to TRBJ2-2; the D gene could be TRBD1 or TRBD2 (5 bases each). The specimen was peripheral blood, collected on day 0 of AZD1222 vaccination. The TCR was taken from an adult in good health. CDR3 amino acids: CASSRRGRDTGELFF. The CDR3 coding sequence is TGTGCCAGCAGCCGACGGGGCCGTGACACCGGGGAGCTGTTTTTT.